The rows below give T cell receptor beta chains drawn from one sample of a study of radiotherapy plus CTLA-4 blockade in lung cancer. The method was immunoSEQ multiplex PCR; TCRdb's version includes in-frame clones alone and lacks a portion of them. This table has tens of thousands of clones, approximately 86% appearing once. The sequencing here drew on peripheral blood, taken from a patient treated with radiotherapy plus ipilimumab. The source is a human donor with non-small cell lung cancer who had stable disease on radiotherapy plus ipilimumab. Both conserved end residues are part of each CDR3.

j_call v_call cdr3_aa
TRBJ1-4 TRBV5-5 CASSFRLPNEKLFF
TRBJ1-2 TRBV11-2 CASSDRGYGYTF
TRBJ2-6 TRBV7-8 CASSFGSVFGVHSGANVLTF
TRBJ1-5 TRBV6-5 CASSYSPDQPQHF
TRBJ1-6 TRBV5-4 CASSLERGDSPLHF
TRBJ2-3 TRBV4-2 CASSQDRQAGTTDTQYF
TRBJ1-4 TRBV2 CASSEAYRPRDSNEKLFF
TRBJ1-6 TRBV4-2 CASKSLTGGSNSPLHF
TRBJ2-5 TRBV7-2 CASSFGEPQYF
TRBJ2-7 TRBV7-9 CASSLPLAGGSEQYF
TRBJ2-6 TRBV18 CASSPLAGTGANVLTF
TRBJ2-7 TRBV9 CASSVDGQGSEQYF
TRBJ2-2 TRBV14 CASSQVISGELFF
TRBJ1-6 TRBV15 CATSPPTGSNSPLHF
TRBJ1-1 TRBV5-1 CASSLAVGTVGYTEAFF
TRBJ1-1 TRBV28 CASSPPGTEIWAFF
TRBJ2-3 TRBV28 CASSDPIAGRSTDTQYF
TRBJ1-6 TRBV7-3 CASSTGRGNSPLHF
TRBJ2-5 TRBV9 CASSPPGTSGSSAQYF
TRBJ2-7 TRBV2 CASSARRTGVTYEQYF
TRBJ2-3 TRBV7-2 CASSLHYSGRSTDTQYF
TRBJ2-5 TRBV14 CASSRDRGRQETQYF
TRBJ2-5 TRBV9 CASSKQGARLAETQYF
TRBJ2-7 TRBV7-2 CASSLDGTVSYEQYF
TRBJ2-5 TRBV15 CATSERGPVETQYF
TRBJ2-1 TRBV27 CASSLAASGRALKQFF
TRBJ2-4 TRBV29-1 CSVVGLAGIGSKNIQYF
TRBJ2-3 TRBV27 CASSFARDTGIAATQYF
TRBJ2-1 TRBV6-1 CASRLAGGDEQFF
TRBJ2-5 TRBV4-1 CASSRGGVVAAQETQYF
TRBJ1-4 TRBV19 CASDPGQGNEKLFF
TRBJ2-7 TRBV10-3 CAISAQDRDPYEQYF
TRBJ2-5 TRBV30 CAFLGGGIQETQYF
TRBJ2-2 TRBV19 CASSRLAGEVGELFF
TRBJ2-5 TRBV4-2 CASSQDLAAGGAIETQYF
TRBJ2-3 TRBV5-4 CASQLGAGGPRGTDTQYF
TRBJ1-2 TRBV30 CAWTWGQGPANYGYTF
TRBJ1-1 TRBV28 CASRPPVGQGASEVFF
TRBJ1-6 TRBV29-1 CSVLFRDNSPLHF
TRBJ2-3 TRBV6-1 CVSSETALLTDTQYF
TRBJ1-5 TRBV21-1 CASSEDSQSHQPQHF
TRBJ2-1 TRBV7-2 CASSLVRYNEQFF
TRBJ2-1 TRBV7-6 CASSLDPFYNEQFF
TRBJ2-7 TRBV6-5 CASSRTGTAYEQYF
TRBJ1-2 TRBV10-2 CASSDKDSVSNYGYTF
TRBJ2-2 TRBV28 CASNAPRGLHRELFF
TRBJ2-7 TRBV6-5 CASSLGTGNGEQYF
TRBJ2-6 TRBV6-1 CASSEGGSGANVLTF
TRBJ2-2 TRBV7-3 CASSLGLGNTGELFF
TRBJ2-1 TRBV5-4 CASSLSAGTYNEQFF